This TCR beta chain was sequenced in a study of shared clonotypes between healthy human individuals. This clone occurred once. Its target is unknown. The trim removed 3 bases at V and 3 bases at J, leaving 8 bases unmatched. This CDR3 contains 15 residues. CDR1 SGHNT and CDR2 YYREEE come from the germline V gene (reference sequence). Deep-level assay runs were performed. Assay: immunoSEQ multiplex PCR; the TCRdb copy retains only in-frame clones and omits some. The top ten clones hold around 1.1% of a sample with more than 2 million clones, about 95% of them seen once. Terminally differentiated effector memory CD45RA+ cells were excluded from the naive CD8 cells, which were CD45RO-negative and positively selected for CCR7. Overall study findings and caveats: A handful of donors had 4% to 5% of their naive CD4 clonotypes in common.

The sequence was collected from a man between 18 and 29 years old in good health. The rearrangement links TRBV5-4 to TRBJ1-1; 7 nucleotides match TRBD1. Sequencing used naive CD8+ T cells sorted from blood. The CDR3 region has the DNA TGTGCCAGCAGCTCCACGACAGGGACCTACACTGAAGCTTTCTTT. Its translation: CASSSTTGTYTEAFF.